The TCR beta chain under discussion was sequenced for a study of cytomegalovirus exposure and HLA in healthy donors. Study context: Some 85 million unique TCRs, all from HLA-typed donors, were included in an early release of the data. Caucasian-associated ancestry cluster membership applied to approximately 81% of under 450 genotyped donors.

Researchers ran the PCR with 60 Vbeta and 13 Jbeta primers. In the original analysis: Later reanalysis found approximately 76 million unique TCR beta chains, approximately 11 million of them shared. The protocol was immunoSEQ multiplex PCR, while the TCRdb copy is restricted to in-frame clones and leaves out a portion. V, J and clone size reflect that table, while D and trimming were determined from the DNA. The data show fewer than 250,000 clones, with 60% to 80% seen just once and less than 2% held by the top ten. V lost 2 bases and J lost 2, with 10 bases in between. CDR3 size: 15 residues. Germline CDR1 and CDR2: KGHSH and LQKENI. Donors sampled were nominally healthy, though unrecorded immune exposures were likely.

Specimen: PBMCs. The rearrangement joins TRBV18 to TRBJ1-3; D gene uncertain. This receptor was taken from a male donor in good health and CMV-seronegative. The CDR3 region has the DNA TGTGCCAGCTCACCAGCCCAGGCCACTGGAAACACCATATATTTT. It specifies CASSPAQATGNTIYF. Full variable domain (outside the CDR3, taken from reference TRBV18 and TRBJ1-3): NAGVMQNPRHLVRRRGQEARLRCSPMKGHSHVYWYRQLPEEGLKFMVYLQKENIIDESGMPKERFSAEFPKEGPSILRIQQVVRGDSAAYFCASSPAQATGNTIYFGEGSWLTVV.